The 8 T cell receptor beta chains presented below share a single source sample, sequenced in a study of blood T cell repertoires in COVID-19. TCRdb keeps only in-frame clones here, not all; method: immunoSEQ multiplex PCR. The table lists 240,000 or so clones, about 81% of them singletons. The sample was peripheral blood. These receptor sequences come from a woman aged 55-70 years with active or convalescent COVID-19.

The CDR3 here is CASSLSGGARTGELFF. The CDR3 DNA reads TGTGCCAGCAGCTTAAGCGGGGGGGCCCGGACCGGGGAGCTGTTTTTT. The chain combines TRBV7-9 with TRBJ2-2, with TRBD2 matching 10 bases. With 2 bases clipped from V and 5 bases from J, the junction kept 5 bases outside the gene matches. The CDR3 extends over 16 amino acids. Germline CDR1 is SEHNR and CDR2 is FQNEAQ (reference sequence).

This clone appeared a single time. The chain joins TRBV7-8 to TRBJ2-2; 10 nucleotides match TRBD2. CDR1 is SGHVS and CDR2 is FQNEAQ in the germline V gene. Trimming cost V 5 bases and J 5 bases; bases outside gene matches: 5. The CDR3 is 15 residues long. CDR3 DNA sequence: TGTGCCAGCAGCACGGGACTAGCGAGGACCGGGGAGCTGTTTTTT. Amino acids: CASSTGLARTGELFF.

The genes are TRBV19 and TRBJ1-5; 9 bases match TRBD1. V lost 4 bases, J lost 5 bases, and 6 bases stayed unmatched. This CDR3 comprises 15 residues. Germline lookup yields CDR1 LNHDA and CDR2 SQIVND (reference sequence). The CDR3 DNA follows: TGTGCCAGTAGTAATTACAGGGGGCCCTATCAGCCCCAGCATTTT. It yields the protein CASSNYRGPYQPQHF.

The J gene is TRBJ2-7, the V gene TRBV27, with a weak D call TRBD2 (5 bases). Trimming left V 5 bases short and J 6 bases short, with 14 bases between. Germline CDR1 MNHEY, CDR2 SMNVEV (reference sequence). The CDR3 has 13 amino acids. CDR3 region: CASSRHLAGEQYF. CDR3 nucleotide sequence: TGTGCCAGCAGTCGACACCTGGCGGGCGAGCAGTACTTC.

A single count supports this clone. V and J are TRBV19 and TRBJ2-2, with 8 bases that match TRBD2. CDR3 length: 17 residues. The V and J ends lost 5 bases and 1 base, in that order; junction bases with no gene match: 9. Germline CDR1 and CDR2: LNHDA and SQIVND (reference sequence). CDR3 protein: CASSSPRLARNTGELFF. In DNA form, the CDR3 reads TGTGCCAGTAGTTCCCCCCGACTAGCGAGGAACACCGGGGAGCTGTTTTTT.

The V gene is TRBV10-2, the J gene TRBJ1-1, with D unclear. Between the trimmed V and J ends, which lost 7 bases and 3 bases, there was a span of 12 bases. The V gene's germline CDR1 is WSHSY and CDR2 SAAADI. This CDR3 is built from 13 residues. The CDR3 is CASNAGGYTEAFF. The CDR3, as DNA: TGCGCCAGCAATGCAGGAGGGTACACTGAAGCTTTCTTT.

There are a few counts of this clone. The chain combines TRBV5-1 with TRBJ2-7, with 10 positions matching TRBD2. The CDR3 covers 15 residues. Trimming took 4 bases from V and 4 from J; bases not matched to a gene: 8. In germline, CDR1 is SGHRS, CDR2 YFSETQ. CDR3 sequence: CASSASGGGGYEQYF. Here the CDR3 DNA reads TGCGCCAGCAGCGCTAGCGGGGGAGGTGGGTACGAGCAGTACTTC.

The chain joins TRBV11-2 to TRBJ1-4; tentatively, D is TRBD1 (5 bases). The V end lost 2 bases, the J end lost 4 bases, and 14 bases lay between the germline ends. Germline CDR1 reads SGHAT; CDR2 reads FQNNGV. CDR3 length: 16 amino acids. This CDR3 reads CASSLSQGRGNEKLFF. Here the CDR3 DNA reads TGTGCCAGCAGCTTAAGTCAGGGAAGAGGTAATGAAAAACTGTTTTTT.